The clone carrying this TCR beta chain was recorded once. The antigen is unknown. This sample is drawn from a study of OX40 agonist ivuxolimab in advanced cancers. Study-wide results and caveats: Some patients who did not respond also had low normalized T-cell clonal expansion.

Trimming took off 4 bases at V and 0 bases at J, with 11 bases between the two ends. Germline CDR1 is SGHDN and CDR2 is FVKESK. The CDR3 has 15 amino acids. The method was immunoSEQ multiplex PCR; TCRdb's version includes in-frame clones alone and lacks a portion of them. The sample contains approximately 91,000 clones, 80% to 90% of which appear only once. This sample comprised CD4+ or CD8+ T cells sorted from blood, obtained in a trial of the OX40 agonist ivuxolimab. The sequence was collected from an adult with an advanced solid tumor such as melanoma, head and neck, liver or kidney cancer. J is TRBJ2-3 and V is TRBV14; D remains unclear. The CDR3 DNA is TGTGCCAGCAGCCCGGGTTATCCTAGCACAGATACGCAGTATTTT. Translating gives CASSPGYPSTDTQYF.